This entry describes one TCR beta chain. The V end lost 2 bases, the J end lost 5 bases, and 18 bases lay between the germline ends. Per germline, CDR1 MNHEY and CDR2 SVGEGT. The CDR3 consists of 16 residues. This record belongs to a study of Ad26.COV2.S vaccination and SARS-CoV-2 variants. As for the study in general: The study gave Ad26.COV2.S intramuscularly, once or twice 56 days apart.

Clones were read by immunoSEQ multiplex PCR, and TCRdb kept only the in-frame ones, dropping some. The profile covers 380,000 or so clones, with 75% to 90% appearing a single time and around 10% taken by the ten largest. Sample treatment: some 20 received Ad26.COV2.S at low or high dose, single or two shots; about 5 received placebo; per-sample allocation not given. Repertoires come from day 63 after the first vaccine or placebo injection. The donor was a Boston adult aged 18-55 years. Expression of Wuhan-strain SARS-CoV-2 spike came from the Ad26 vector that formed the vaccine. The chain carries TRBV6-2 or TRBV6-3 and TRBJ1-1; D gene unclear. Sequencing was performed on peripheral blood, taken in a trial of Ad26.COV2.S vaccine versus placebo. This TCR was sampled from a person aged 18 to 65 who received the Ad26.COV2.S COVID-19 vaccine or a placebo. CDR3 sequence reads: CASSYRPQKSYTEAFF. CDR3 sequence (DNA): TGTGCCAGCAGTTACCGACCCCAGAAATCTTATACTGAAGCTTTCTTT.